The 3 T cell receptor beta chains listed next were all sequenced from one sample in a study of early T cells in non-severe SARS-CoV-2 infection. MiXCR, applied by TCRdb to the 5' RACE reads, yields one record per CDR3 protein. The profile shows 90,000 to 130,000 distinct CDR3 sequences, 9.5% to 13% of them singletons. Sequencing input: whole blood. These receptors were collected from an adult who was a healthcare worker with PCR-confirmed SARS-CoV-2 infection or an uninfected control (not recorded which).

In the case of this clonotype: A read error may produce the germline difference seen at one junction end. This rearrangement joins TRBV5-1 to TRBJ2-5; unclear D gene. The CDR3 has 13 residues. Germline CDR1 is SGHRS and CDR2 is YFSETQ. CDR3 sequence (DNA): TGCGCCAACAGCTTGGAACCACAAGAGACCCAGTACTTC. It specifies CANSLEPQETQYF.

At least ten counts were recorded for this clonotype. This chain links TRBV20-1 with TRBJ2-6; D remains ambiguous. This CDR3 has 13 residues. Germline CDR1 DFQATT, CDR2 SNEGSKA (reference sequence). The V and J ends lost 0 bases and 0 bases respectively, with 0 bases between them. The CDR3 sequence: CSARDSGANVLTF. CDR3 nucleotides: TGCAGTGCTAGAGACTCTGGGGCCAACGTCCTGACTTTC.

The CDR3: CASSPPRRGGLYNEQFF. The CDR3 nucleotides are TGTGCCAGCTCACCACCAAGGAGAGGCGGACTCTACAATGAGCAGTTCTTC. V is TRBV18 and J is TRBJ2-1, with D maybe TRBD2 (5 bases). The CDR3 extends over 17 amino acids. Looked up from germline, CDR1 is KGHSH and CDR2 is LQKENI. Trimming removed 0 bases at V and 3 bases at J, with 15 bases between.